The 24 T cell receptor beta chains below come from one sample, sequenced in a study of siplizumab effects on memory and regulatory T cells. Clones were sequenced by immunoSEQ multiplex PCR, and TCRdb holds only the in-frame ones, with some missing. The table records over 11,000 clones, about 47% of them present only once. These receptors lack a known antigen. The authors kept the mixed lymphocyte reaction cells in coculture at 37°C for six to seven days. The sequenced material came from CFSE-low (dividing) CD4+ T cells sorted from an allogeneic mixed lymphocyte reaction. All receptors come from a human donor in good health; the cells came from an allogeneic mixed lymphocyte reaction.

This chain connects TRBV14 to TRBJ2-7, with D possibly being TRBD2 (6 bases). The CDR3 has 17 residues. V was pared by 4 bases and J by 0 bases, with 19 bases between. CDR1 and CDR2 (germline): SGHDN, FVKESK. The CDR3 DNA reads as TGTGCCAGCAGCCCCCTCCAAGGGCGTAGCGGCTCCTACGAGCAGTACTTC. Translated, it gives CASSPLQGRSGSYEQYF.

J is TRBJ1-5 and V is TRBV12-5; TRBD1 matches at 8 bases. The V segment lost 8 bases and the J segment 2 bases; nucleotides outside the gene matches: 5. This CDR3 is 14 amino acids long. CDR1 is LGHNT and CDR2 is FRNRAP in the germline V gene. CDR3 nucleotide sequence: TGTGCTAGTTCAGGGGGCTGGGGCAATCAGCCCCAGCATTTT. As protein: CASSGGWGNQPQHF.

This chain connects TRBV30 to TRBJ1-5; 12 nucleotides align to TRBD1. Per germline, CDR1 GTSNPN and CDR2 SVGIG (reference sequence). Losses at the gene ends were 2 bases for V and 6 bases for J; bases not matched to a gene: 11. The CDR3 spans 17 residues. The CDR3: CAWSTFAGTGGSQPQHF. For the CDR3, the DNA is TGTGCCTGGAGTACCTTCGCCGGGACAGGGGGCAGTCAGCCCCAGCATTTT.

This clone came up once. The chain links TRBV19 to TRBJ2-5; TRBD2 aligns across 8 bases. V was pared by 5 bases and J by 5 bases, with 4 bases of the junction left unmatched. Per the germline V gene, CDR1 is LNHDA and CDR2 is SQIVND (reference sequence). The CDR3 sequence is 13 residues long. CDR3 region: CASSPGGPETQYF. CDR3 DNA: TGTGCCAGTAGTCCGGGAGGGCCCGAGACCCAGTACTTC.

The chain recombines TRBV7-9 with TRBJ1-1, with a possible D match to TRBD1 (5 bases). The CDR3 has 12 amino acids. V lost 1 base, J lost 8 bases, and 8 bases lay in between. Germline V gene sequence: CDR1 SEHNR, CDR2 FQNEAQ (reference sequence). CDR3 region: CASSLVGVEAFF. The CDR3 nucleotides read TGTGCCAGCAGCTTAGTGGGGGTAGAAGCTTTCTTT.

The chain employs TRBV18 and TRBJ2-7; TRBD2 matches 10 bases. With 5 bases clipped from V and 7 bases from J, the junction kept 14 bases outside the gene matches. Germline-derived CDR1 and CDR2 are KGHSH and LQKENI. This CDR3 comprises 16 residues. CDR3 sequence reads: CASSKRGTSGEGEQYF. The CDR3, as DNA: TGTGCCAGCTCAAAACGTGGCACTAGCGGGGAGGGTGAGCAGTACTTC. Full variable domain (remainder filled in from reference TRBV18 and TRBJ2-7): NAGVMQNPRHLVRRRGQEARLRCSPMKGHSHVYWYRQLPEEGLKFMVYLQKENIIDESGMPKERFSAEFPKEGPSILRIQQVVRGDSAAYFCASSKRGTSGEGEQYFGPGTRLTVT.

This clone turned up a few times. J is TRBJ2-1 and V is TRBV7-9, with TRBD2 identical over 12 bases. Trimming cost V 8 bases and J 4 bases; bases outside gene matches: 9. The CDR3 totals 16 residues. The germline V gene has CDR1 SEHNR and CDR2 FQNEAQ (reference sequence). CDR3 protein: CASVRLAGDNYNEQFF. CDR3 DNA: TGTGCCAGCGTAAGACTAGCGGGGGATAATTACAATGAGCAGTTCTTC.

The V and J genes are TRBV14 and TRBJ1-3, with D unresolved. CDR1 is SGHDN, CDR2 FVKESK, per germline. The ends were cut back, 0 bases at V and 0 bases at J, with 18 bases in the middle. This CDR3 has 19 residues. The CDR3 reads CASSQDLRRQPDSGNTIYF. In nucleotides, the CDR3 is TGTGCCAGCAGCCAAGATCTTAGGAGGCAGCCAGACTCTGGAAACACCATATATTTT.

This clone was seen only a few times. The rearrangement links TRBV7-2 to TRBJ1-2, with D hard to call. The V gene's germline CDR1 is SGHTA and CDR2 FQGNSA. CDR3 length equals 13 residues. V was shortened by 5 bases and J by 7 bases, with 14 bases between the two germline ends. The CDR3 DNA reads TGTGCCAGCAGCGAGGGCACGGTTCTTGGCTACACCTTC. It yields the protein CASSEGTVLGYTF.

The rearrangement uses TRBV18 and TRBJ1-3; D is uncertain. Germline-derived CDR1 and CDR2 are KGHSH and LQKENI. Deletions cut 1 base from V and 1 base from J, with 11 bases between. This CDR3 region has 16 residues. The CDR3 loop is CASSPLQDGSGNTIYF. CDR3 sequence (DNA): TGTGCCAGCTCACCACTTCAGGACGGGTCTGGAAACACCATATATTTT.

The chain recombines TRBV7-2 with TRBJ1-1; maybe TRBD1 (5 bases). The CDR3 runs 13 residues. Germline assignment: CDR1 SGHTA and CDR2 FQGNSA. V lost 6 bases and J 1 base, leaving 9 bases between the germline ends. CDR3 residues: CASRTDRNTEAFF. The CDR3 DNA sequence: TGTGCCAGCAGGACTGACAGGAACACTGAAGCTTTCTTT.

A few counts support this clone. V gene TRBV5-1 combines with J gene TRBJ2-2; TRBD2 matches at 7 bases. This CDR3 region has 14 residues. After removal of 5 bases from V and 1 base from J, the junction contained 2 bases not matched to a gene. CDR1 is SGHRS and CDR2 is YFSETQ in the germline V gene. As DNA, the CDR3 is TGCGCCAGCAGGGCTAGCGGGAACACCGGGGAGCTGTTTTTT. Translation gives CASRASGNTGELFF.

The chain joins TRBV6-6 to TRBJ2-5, with no clear D. Germline values: CDR1 MNHNY, CDR2 SVGAGI (reference sequence). The CDR3 loop spans 14 amino acids. Trimming removed 5 bases from V and 1 base from J, with 11 bases in between. The CDR3: CASSIGRAQETQYF. CDR3 sequence (DNA): TGTGCCAGCAGTATCGGACGGGCCCAAGAGACCCAGTACTTC.

V gene TRBV4-1 combines with J gene TRBJ1-2; a weak D match, TRBD1 (5 bases). The ends were cut back, 1 base at V and 7 bases at J, with 10 bases in the middle. CDR3 length: 13 residues. CDR1 MGHRA and CDR2 YSYEKL come from the germline V gene. In DNA, the CDR3 is TGCGCCAGCAGCCAAGTAGGGGCGGGTGGCTACACCTTC. This codes for CASSQVGAGGYTF.

The V call is TRBV15, the J call TRBJ2-3; D unclear. The V gene lost 3 bases and the J gene lost 0 bases, with 7 bases spanning the gap. This CDR3 contains 14 residues. Germline CDR1 LNHNV, CDR2 YYDKDF (reference sequence). The CDR3 loop is CATSSGSSTDTQYF. The CDR3 DNA is TGTGCCACCAGCAGCGGTAGTAGCACAGATACGCAGTATTTT.

The chain uses TRBV19 and TRBJ1-5; 8 nucleotides align to TRBD1. The V gene end was trimmed by 5 bases and the J gene end by 11 bases; junction bases not matched to a gene: 8. The CDR3 contains 13 residues. The germline CDR1 and CDR2 sequences are LNHDA and SQIVND (reference sequence). CDR3 region: CASSSLRDRSQHF. DNA of the CDR3: TGTGCCAGTAGTTCTCTCCGGGACAGGTCCCAGCATTTT.

J is TRBJ2-5 and V is TRBV7-2, with D maybe TRBD1 (6 bases). CDR3 size: 13 residues. V lost 2 bases to trimming and J lost 4 bases, with 8 bases between them. CDR1 SGHTA and CDR2 FQGNSA come from the germline V gene. CDR3 DNA sequence: TGTGCCAGCAGCTTACTAGGGGGAGAGACCCAGTACTTC. Translating it yields CASSLLGGETQYF.

The rearrangement joins TRBV4-2 to TRBJ1-2, with 8 bases identical to TRBD1. J lost 4 bases, V lost 2 bases, and 6 bases had no gene match. The CDR3 loop spans 15 amino acids. The germline gives CDR1 LGHNA, CDR2 YNFKEQ. CDR3 residues: CASSQQNRGFYGYTF. The CDR3 region has the DNA TGTGCCAGCAGCCAACAAAACAGGGGGTTCTATGGCTACACCTTC.

The CDR3 sequence: CASSHGGRDEQYF. Written as DNA, the CDR3 is TGTGCCAGCTCACATGGCGGCCGCGACGAGCAGTACTTC. This chain connects TRBV11-3 to TRBJ2-7, with D hard to call. The length of the CDR3 is 13 residues. Germline CDR1 SGHNT, CDR2 YENEEA. V lost 8 bases, J lost 5 bases, and 16 bases lay in between. The full variable domain, its missing parts supplied by reference TRBV11-3 and TRBJ2-7, is EAGVVQSPRYKIIEKKQPVAFWCNPISGHNTLYWYLQNLGQGPELLIRYENEEAVDDSQLPKDRFSAERLKGVDSTLKIQPAELGDSAVYLCASSHGGRDEQYFGPGTRLTVT.

Details on this clone: A read error may produce the germline difference seen at one junction end. The identical CDR3 is also encoded by other nucleotide sequences in the sample. V is TRBV6-5 and J is TRBJ2-2; TRBD2 is a possible D gene (5 bases). From germline, CDR1 is MNHEY and CDR2 SVGAGI. CDR3 size: 13 residues. The CDR3 DNA reads as TGTGCCTCTAGGAGAGGTAACACCGGGGAGTTGTTTTTT. It yields the protein CASRRGNTGELFF.

The genes are TRBV19 and TRBJ2-5, with D tentatively TRBD2 (5 bases). This CDR3 is built from 13 residues. Germline assignment: CDR1 LNHDA and CDR2 SQIVND (reference sequence). Trimming removed 5 bases from V and 0 bases from J, with 7 bases in between. The CDR3: CASSRGYQETQYF. In DNA, the CDR3 is TGTGCCAGTAGTCGAGGGTACCAAGAGACCCAGTACTTC.

This clone was detected only a few times. The chain is built from TRBV5-4 and TRBJ2-5; TRBD1 agrees at 10 bases. Germline CDR1 is SGHNT and CDR2 is YYREEE (reference sequence). The CDR3 totals 13 residues. With 4 bases clipped from V and 5 bases from J, the junction kept 2 bases outside the gene matches. DNA of the CDR3: TGTGCCAGCAGCCGGACAGGGGGGGAGACCCAGTACTTC. The encoded protein is CASSRTGGETQYF.

This clone turned up a few times. The chain carries TRBV5-1 and TRBJ1-1; 8 positions agree with TRBD1. The CDR3 loop spans 14 amino acids. CDR1 and CDR2 (germline): SGHRS, YFSETQ. The trim removed 2 bases at V and 1 base at J, leaving 1 base unmatched. The CDR3 DNA sequence: TGCGCCAGCAGCTTACAGGGGGGGAACACTGAAGCTTTCTTT. This translates into CASSLQGGNTEAFF.

The chain carries TRBV30 and TRBJ2-1; D remains unclear. The CDR3 has 10 amino acids. V lost 0 bases, J lost 10 bases, and 4 bases lay in between. Germline assignment: CDR1 GTSNPN and CDR2 SVGIG (reference sequence). This CDR3 reads CAWSVKEQFF. CDR3 bases: TGTGCCTGGAGTGTGAAGGAGCAGTTCTTC.